The T cell receptor (beta chain) described here comes from a study of T cell clones after liver transplantation. The wider study: Samples came pre-transplant, pre-randomization before withdrawal, and post-randomization after withdrawal ended.

V gave up 6 bases and J gave up 7 bases, with 16 bases separating them. In germline, CDR1 is SGHNT, CDR2 YENEEA. This CDR3 comprises 14 residues. General study findings and limits: A significant post-transplant drop in circulating graft-donor-reactive CD4 TCRbeta sequences occurred in most of the 8 subjects. Migration into the graft, not deletion, may explain lost graft donor-reactive T cells.

Turning to this clone: Its specificity is not known.

Profiled with immunoSEQ multiplex PCR; TCRdb holds only in-frame clones, not every one. The sample lists about 75,000 clones; approximately 81% were seen once. This TCR derives from a human patient who received a liver transplant. Part of the T cells may come from the graft donor. The genes are TRBV11-3 and TRBJ2-1, with a weak D call TRBD2 (6 bases). The sequencing used CD4+ T cells from blood, collected roughly 50 months after liver transplant. The CDR3 spells CASSLLAGSNEQFF. In DNA form, the CDR3 reads TGTGCCAGCAGTTTACTAGCTGGATCTAATGAGCAGTTCTTC.